A single sample gave rise to the 8 T cell receptor beta chains below, sequenced in a study of identical twins (dated by TCRdb to about 2016). The method behind the library was 5' RACE. These reads were obtained on an Illumina HiSeq 2000. TCRdb redid the processing of the public reads, applying fastp at Q25 and MiXCR, and retained in-frame beta chains. Entries that share a CDR3 protein sequence are merged under the most common genes and DNA. A total of about 430,000 distinct CDR3 sequences appear in this sample, less than 20% of them only once. Jointly, the top ten make up roughly 12% of the sample. Material: naive T cells sorted from blood. Taken with the paper, the label for cell subset or site translates to: cells isolated with a human naive T-cell isolation kit. The receptors were sampled from a man aged 45-60 years in good health.

Ten or more counts support this clonotype. The rearrangement uses TRBV28 and TRBJ2-2; D tentatively fits TRBD1 or TRBD2 (5 bases each). Trimming removed 6 bases from V and 1 base from J, with 15 bases in between. This CDR3 has 16 residues. From germline, CDR1 is MDHEN and CDR2 SYDVKM. The CDR3 reads CASSPTGTGNTGELFF. In DNA, the CDR3 is TGTGCCAGCAGCCCTACCGGGACGGGGAACACCGGGGAGCTGTTTTTT.

The chain links TRBV7-9 to TRBJ2-3, with D perhaps TRBD1 (5 bases). Trimming cost V 0 bases and J 1 base, with 11 bases left between them. The CDR3 spans 16 residues. Germline CDR1 reads SEHNR; CDR2 reads FQNEAQ (reference sequence). The CDR3 reads CASSLAGHGRTDTQYF. The CDR3, as DNA: TGTGCCAGCAGCTTAGCCGGACACGGACGCACAGATACGCAGTATTTT.

This clonotype came up many times. This chain joins TRBV12-3 or TRBV12-4 and TRBJ2-3; tentative D call: TRBD1 (6 bases). V was clipped by 6 bases and J by 0 bases, with 13 bases between them. The CDR3 is made up of 15 amino acids. The CDR3 nucleotides read TGTGCCAGCAGCTCCACAGGGCTTAGCACAGATACGCAGTATTTT. Protein product: CASSSTGLSTDTQYF.

The chain carries TRBV20-1 and TRBJ2-3; 8 bases agree with TRBD2. CDR1 is DFQATT and CDR2 is SNEGSKA in the germline V gene (reference sequence). The CDR3 is 14 residues long. The V gene end was trimmed by 3 bases and the J gene end by 4 bases; junction bases not matched to a gene: 6. The CDR3, as DNA: TGCAGTGCTAGCTTACGGGGGGGCCCAGATACGCAGTATTTT. This translates into CSASLRGGPDTQYF.

The chain has TRBV28 and TRBJ2-1, with TRBD1 matching 11 bases. CDR1 is MDHEN, CDR2 SYDVKM, per germline. Germline trimming cut 5 bases from V and 2 bases from J; bases unmatched to any gene: 11. CDR3 size: 18 residues. The CDR3 sequence is CASSLPPGTGGPYNEQFF. The CDR3 bases are TGTGCCAGCAGTCTTCCCCCCGGGACAGGGGGGCCCTACAATGAGCAGTTCTTC.

V usage is TRBV6-6 and J usage is TRBJ2-7; a weak D match, TRBD2 (5 bases). The CDR3 covers 12 residues. Germline V CDR1 and CDR2: MNHNY, SVGAGI (reference sequence). V shed 4 bases and J shed 5 bases, with 9 bases lying between them. DNA for the CDR3: TGTGCCAGCAGTTCAGCGGACCACGAGCAGTACTTC. Residues: CASSSADHEQYF.

This clonotype was seen at least ten times. The J gene is TRBJ1-2, the V gene TRBV20-1, with D maybe TRBD1 (5 bases). This CDR3 has 15 residues. Trimming took off 3 bases at V and 4 bases at J, with 18 bases between the two ends. Per the germline V gene, CDR1 is DFQATT and CDR2 is SNEGSKA (reference sequence). Here the CDR3 reads CSARGRGDLSYGYTF. The CDR3 DNA follows: TGCAGTGCTAGGGGAAGGGGAGATCTAAGCTATGGCTACACCTTC.

The rearrangement joins TRBV20-1 to TRBJ2-3; 7 positions agree with TRBD1. J lost 5 bases, V lost 0 bases, and 8 bases had no gene match. Germline loops: CDR1 DFQATT, CDR2 SNEGSKA (reference sequence). CDR3 length equals 15 residues. The CDR3 DNA sequence: TGCAGTGCTAGAGACGATAGGGGGCGCATAGATACGCAGTATTTT. It translates to CSARDDRGRIDTQYF.